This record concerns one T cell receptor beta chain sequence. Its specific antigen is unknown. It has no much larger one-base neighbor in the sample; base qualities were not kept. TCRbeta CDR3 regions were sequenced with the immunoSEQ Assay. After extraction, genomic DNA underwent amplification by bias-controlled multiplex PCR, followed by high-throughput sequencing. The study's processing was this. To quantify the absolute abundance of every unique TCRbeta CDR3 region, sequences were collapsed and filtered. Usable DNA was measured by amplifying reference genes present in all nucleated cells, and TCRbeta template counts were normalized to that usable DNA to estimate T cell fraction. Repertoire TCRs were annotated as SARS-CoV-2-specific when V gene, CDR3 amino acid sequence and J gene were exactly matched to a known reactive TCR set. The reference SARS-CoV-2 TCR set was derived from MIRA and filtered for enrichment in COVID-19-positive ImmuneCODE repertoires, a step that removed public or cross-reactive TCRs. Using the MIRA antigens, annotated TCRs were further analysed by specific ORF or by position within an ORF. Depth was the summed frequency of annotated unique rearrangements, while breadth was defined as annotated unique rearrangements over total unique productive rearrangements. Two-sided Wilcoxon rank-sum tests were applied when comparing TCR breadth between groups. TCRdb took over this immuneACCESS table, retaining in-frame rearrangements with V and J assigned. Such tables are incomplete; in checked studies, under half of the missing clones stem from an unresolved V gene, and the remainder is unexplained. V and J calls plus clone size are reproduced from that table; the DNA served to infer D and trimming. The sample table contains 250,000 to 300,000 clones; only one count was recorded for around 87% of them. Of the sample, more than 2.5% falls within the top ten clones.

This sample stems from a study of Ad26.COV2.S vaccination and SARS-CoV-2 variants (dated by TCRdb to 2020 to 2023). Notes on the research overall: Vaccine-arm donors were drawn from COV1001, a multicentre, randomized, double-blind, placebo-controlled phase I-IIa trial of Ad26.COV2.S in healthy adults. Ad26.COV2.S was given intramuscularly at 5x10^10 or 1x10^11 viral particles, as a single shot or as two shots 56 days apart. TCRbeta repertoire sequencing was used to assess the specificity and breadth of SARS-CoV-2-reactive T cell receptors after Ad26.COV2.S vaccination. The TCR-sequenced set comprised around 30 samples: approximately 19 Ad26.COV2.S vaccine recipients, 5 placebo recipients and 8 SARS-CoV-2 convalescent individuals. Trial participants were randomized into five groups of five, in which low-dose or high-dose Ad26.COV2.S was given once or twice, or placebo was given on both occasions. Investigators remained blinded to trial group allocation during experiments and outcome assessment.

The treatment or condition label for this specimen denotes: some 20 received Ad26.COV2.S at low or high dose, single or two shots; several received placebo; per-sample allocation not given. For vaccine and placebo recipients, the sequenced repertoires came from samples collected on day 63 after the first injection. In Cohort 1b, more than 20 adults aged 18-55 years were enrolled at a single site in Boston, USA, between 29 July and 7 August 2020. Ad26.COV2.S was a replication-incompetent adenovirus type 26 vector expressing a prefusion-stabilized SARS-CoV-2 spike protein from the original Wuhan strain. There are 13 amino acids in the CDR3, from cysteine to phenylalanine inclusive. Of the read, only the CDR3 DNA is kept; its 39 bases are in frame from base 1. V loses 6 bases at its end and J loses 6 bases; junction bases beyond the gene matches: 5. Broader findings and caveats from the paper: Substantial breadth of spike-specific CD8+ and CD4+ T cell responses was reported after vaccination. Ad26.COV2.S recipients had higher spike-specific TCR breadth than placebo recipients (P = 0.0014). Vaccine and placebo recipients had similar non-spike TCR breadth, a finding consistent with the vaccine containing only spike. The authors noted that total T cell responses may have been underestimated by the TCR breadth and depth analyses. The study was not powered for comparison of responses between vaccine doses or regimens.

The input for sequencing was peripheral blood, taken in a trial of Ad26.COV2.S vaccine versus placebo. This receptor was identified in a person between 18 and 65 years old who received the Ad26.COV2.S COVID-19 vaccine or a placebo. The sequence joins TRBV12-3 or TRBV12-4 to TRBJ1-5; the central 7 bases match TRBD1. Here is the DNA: TGTGCCAGCAGGGGGACAGAGAGTCAGCCCCAGCATTTT. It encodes CASRGTESQPQHF.